A single sample is the source of the 7 T cell receptor beta chains below, sequenced in a study of blood T cell repertoires in COVID-19. The table came from immunoSEQ multiplex PCR; TCRdb's copy has only in-frame clones and leaves some out. The sample contains about 180,000 clones, more than 80% of which appear only once. Sequenced material: peripheral blood. The receptors come from a human donor in a cohort sampled during active COVID-19.

The V call is TRBV5-1, the J call TRBJ2-7; tentative D call: TRBD2 (5 bases). This CDR3 comprises 15 residues. Germline CDR1 SGHRS, CDR2 YFSETQ. The germline V and J ends were trimmed by 2 bases and 3 bases, with 15 bases remaining between them. The CDR3 spells CASSLASREYYEQYF. The CDR3 DNA reads TGCGCCAGCAGCTTAGCAAGTAGGGAGTACTACGAGCAGTACTTC. The full variable domain, its missing parts supplied by reference TRBV5-1 and TRBJ2-7, is KAGVTQTPRYLIKTRGQQVTLSCSPISGHRSVSWYQQTPGQGLQFLFEYFSETQRNKGNFPGRFSGRQFSNSRSEMNVSTLELGDSALYLCASSLASREYYEQYFGPGTRLTVT.

The chain recombines TRBV18 with TRBJ1-1; no reliable D call. Germline assignment: CDR1 KGHSH and CDR2 LQKENI. This CDR3 contains 11 residues. Trimming cost V 5 bases and J 7 bases, with 8 bases left between them. The CDR3 bases are TGTGCCAGCTCAGGACGGGATGAAGCTTTCTTT. This gives the protein CASSGRDEAFF.

The V gene is TRBV5-1, the J gene TRBJ2-3; weak D call: TRBD2 (6 bases). V lost 4 bases to trimming and J lost 3 bases, with 12 bases between them. This CDR3 is 14 amino acids long. The V gene's germline CDR1 is SGHRS and CDR2 YFSETQ. The CDR3 DNA follows: TGCGCCAGCAGCAACGGAGGGTTGACAGATACGCAGTATTTT. It translates to CASSNGGLTDTQYF.

V is TRBV15 and J is TRBJ2-5, with D possibly matching TRBD1 (5 bases). The length of the CDR3 is 15 residues. Germline V gene sequence: CDR1 LNHNV, CDR2 YYDKDF (reference sequence). V was cut by 1 base and J by 1 base, with 10 bases left in between. The CDR3 nucleotides are TGTGCCACCAGCAGAGGGGGCCAGCCCCAAGAGACCCAGTACTTC. This gives the protein CATSRGGQPQETQYF.

This chain connects TRBV19 to TRBJ1-1; no definite D call. V lost 4 bases to trimming and J lost 3 bases, with 18 bases between them. The CDR3 is 16 amino acids. Germline V gene lookup returns CDR1 LNHDA and CDR2 SQIVND (reference sequence). The CDR3 region has the DNA TGTGCCAGTAGTAAGGCCAGACCAGGTGGATACACTGAAGCTTTCTTT. Residues: CASSKARPGGYTEAFF.

The chain links TRBV29-1 to TRBJ1-1; 9 nucleotides match TRBD1. The length of the CDR3 is 15 residues. The trim removed 6 bases at V and 10 bases at J, leaving 18 bases unmatched. In germline, CDR1 is SQVTM, CDR2 ANQGSEA. The CDR3 region is CSVSRDREQVEGAFF. The DNA for the CDR3 is TGCAGCGTCTCGCGGGACAGGGAACAAGTGGAAGGAGCTTTCTTT.

V and J are TRBV3-1 (or the pseudogene TRBV3-2) and TRBJ1-2; tentative D call: TRBD1 (6 bases). The V end lost 5 bases, the J end lost 8 bases, and 15 bases lay between the germline ends. This CDR3 is built from 13 residues. CDR1 and CDR2 from the germline V gene are LGHDT and YNNKEL (reference sequence). This CDR3 is CASSFLGTYGYTF. DNA of the CDR3: TGTGCCAGCAGCTTCCTCGGGACATACGGCTACACCTTC.